This T cell receptor (beta chain) came from a study of cytomegalovirus exposure and HLA in healthy donors. Overall study results and limits: For most TCR beta V segments, an earlier analysis put the productive rate at about 87% or about 30% of the time. Exclusion as indistinguishable affected some V segments, including TRBV6-2 and TRBV6-3.

This clone was detected only once. The antigen remains unidentified. This PCR relied on a set of 60 Vbeta primers and 13 Jbeta primers. Per the original methods: An analysis that came later counted around 80 million unique TCR beta chains, approximately 11 million shared. Sequencing used immunoSEQ multiplex PCR; TCRdb keeps in-frame clones, though not all of them. V, J and clone size are taken as reported in that table, and D and trimming were inferred from the DNA itself. The sample records 50,000 to 70,000 clones, roughly 83% being singletons. The CDR3 spans 14 residues. The germline CDR1 and CDR2 sequences are SQVTM and ANQGSEA. V lost 3 bases and J lost 3; bases outside the gene matches: 5.

The chain couples TRBV29-1 to TRBJ2-4; TRBD2 agrees at 7 bases. Sequenced: PBMCs. This TCR was sampled from a human donor in good health. The CDR3 sequence: CSVEPLAVKNIQYF. CDR3 nucleotides: TGCAGCGTTGAGCCGCTAGCGGTCAAAAACATTCAGTACTTC.